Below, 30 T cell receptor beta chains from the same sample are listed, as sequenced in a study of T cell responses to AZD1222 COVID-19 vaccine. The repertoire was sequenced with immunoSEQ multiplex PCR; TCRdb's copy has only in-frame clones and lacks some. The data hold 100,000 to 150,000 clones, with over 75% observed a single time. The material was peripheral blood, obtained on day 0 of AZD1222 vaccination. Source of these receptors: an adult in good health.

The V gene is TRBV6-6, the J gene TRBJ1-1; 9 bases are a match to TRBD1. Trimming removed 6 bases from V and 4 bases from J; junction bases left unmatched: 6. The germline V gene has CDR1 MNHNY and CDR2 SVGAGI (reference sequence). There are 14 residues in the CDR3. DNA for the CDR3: TGTGCCAGCAGCCCGACAGGGGGGTTCACTGAAGCTTTCTTT. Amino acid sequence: CASSPTGGFTEAFF.

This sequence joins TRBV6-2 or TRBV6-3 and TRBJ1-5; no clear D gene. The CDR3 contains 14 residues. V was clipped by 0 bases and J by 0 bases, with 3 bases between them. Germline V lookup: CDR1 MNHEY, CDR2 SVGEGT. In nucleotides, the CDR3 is TGTGCCAGCAGTTACTCGTCTAGCAATCAGCCCCAGCATTTT. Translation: CASSYSSSNQPQHF.

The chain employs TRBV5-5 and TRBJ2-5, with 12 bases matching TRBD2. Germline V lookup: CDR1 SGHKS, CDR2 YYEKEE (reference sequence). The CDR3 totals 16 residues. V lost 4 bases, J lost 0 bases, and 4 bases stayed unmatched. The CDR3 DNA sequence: TGTGCCAGCAGCCCAGGACTAGCGGGGTACCAAGAGACCCAGTACTTC. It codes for CASSPGLAGYQETQYF. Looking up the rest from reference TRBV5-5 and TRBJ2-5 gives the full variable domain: DAGVTQSPTHLIKTRGQQVTLRCSPISGHKSVSWYQQVLGQGPQFIFQYYEKEERGRGNFPDRFSARQFPNYSSELNVNALLLGDSALYLCASSPGLAGYQETQYFGPGTRLLVL.

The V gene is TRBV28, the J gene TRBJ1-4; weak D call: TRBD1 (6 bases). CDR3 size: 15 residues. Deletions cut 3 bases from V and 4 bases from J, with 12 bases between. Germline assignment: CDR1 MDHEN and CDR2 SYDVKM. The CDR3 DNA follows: TGTGCCAGCAGTTTTAACGGGGACAATAATGAAAAACTGTTTTTT. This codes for CASSFNGDNNEKLFF.

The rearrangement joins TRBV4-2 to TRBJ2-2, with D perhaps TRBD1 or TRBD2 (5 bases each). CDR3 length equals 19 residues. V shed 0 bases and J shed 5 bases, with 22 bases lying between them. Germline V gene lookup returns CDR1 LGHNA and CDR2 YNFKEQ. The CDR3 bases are TGTGCCAGCAGCCAAGACAGAAATGTTATGGGGGTCGGGACCGGGGAGCTGTTTTTT. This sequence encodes CASSQDRNVMGVGTGELFF.

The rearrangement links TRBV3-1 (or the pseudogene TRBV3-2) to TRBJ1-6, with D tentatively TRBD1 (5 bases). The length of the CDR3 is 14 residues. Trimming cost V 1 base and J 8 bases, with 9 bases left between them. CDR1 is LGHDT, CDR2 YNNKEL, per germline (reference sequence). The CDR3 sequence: CASSQVRGYSPLHF. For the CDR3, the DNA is TGTGCCAGCAGCCAAGTACGGGGGTATTCACCCCTCCACTTT.

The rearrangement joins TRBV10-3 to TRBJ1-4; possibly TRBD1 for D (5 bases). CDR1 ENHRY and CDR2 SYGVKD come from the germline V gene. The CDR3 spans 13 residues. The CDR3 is CATRALEGEKLFF. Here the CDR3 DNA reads TGTGCGACCCGGGCCCTGGAGGGGGAAAAACTGTTTTTT.

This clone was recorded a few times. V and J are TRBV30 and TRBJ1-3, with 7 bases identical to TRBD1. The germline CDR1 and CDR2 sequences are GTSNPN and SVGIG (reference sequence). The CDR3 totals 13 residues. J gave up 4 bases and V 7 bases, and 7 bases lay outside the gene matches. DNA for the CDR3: TGTGCCTTATCAAGGGGGCCGGGAAACACCATATATTTT. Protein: CALSRGPGNTIYF.

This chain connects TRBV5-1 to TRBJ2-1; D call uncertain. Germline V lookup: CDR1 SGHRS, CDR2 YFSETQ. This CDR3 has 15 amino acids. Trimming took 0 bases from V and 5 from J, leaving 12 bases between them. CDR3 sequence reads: CASSLDPVQDNEQFF. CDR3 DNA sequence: TGCGCCAGCAGCTTGGACCCCGTACAAGACAATGAGCAGTTCTTC. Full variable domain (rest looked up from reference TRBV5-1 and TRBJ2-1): KAGVTQTPRYLIKTRGQQVTLSCSPISGHRSVSWYQQTPGQGLQFLFEYFSETQRNKGNFPGRFSGRQFSNSRSEMNVSTLELGDSALYLCASSLDPVQDNEQFFGPGTRLTVL.

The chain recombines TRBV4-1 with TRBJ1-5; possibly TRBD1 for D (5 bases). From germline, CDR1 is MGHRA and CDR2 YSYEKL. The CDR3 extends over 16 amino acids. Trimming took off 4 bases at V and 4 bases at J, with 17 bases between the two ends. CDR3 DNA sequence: TGCGCCAGCAGCCCTGGGGGGGATTTGTTTAATCAGCCCCAGCATTTT. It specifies CASSPGGDLFNQPQHF.

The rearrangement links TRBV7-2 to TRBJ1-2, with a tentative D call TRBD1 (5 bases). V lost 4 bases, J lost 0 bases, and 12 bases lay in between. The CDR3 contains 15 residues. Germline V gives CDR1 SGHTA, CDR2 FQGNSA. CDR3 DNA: TGTGCCAGCAGCTCCAACGGGGGGGCTAACTATGGCTACACCTTC. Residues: CASSSNGGANYGYTF. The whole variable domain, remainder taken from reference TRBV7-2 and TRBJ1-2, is GAGVSQSPSNKVTEKGKDVELRCDPISGHTALYWYRQSLGQGLEFLIYFQGNSAPDKSGLPSDRFSAERTGGSVSTLTIQRTQQEDSAVYLCASSSNGGANYGYTFGSGTRLTVV.

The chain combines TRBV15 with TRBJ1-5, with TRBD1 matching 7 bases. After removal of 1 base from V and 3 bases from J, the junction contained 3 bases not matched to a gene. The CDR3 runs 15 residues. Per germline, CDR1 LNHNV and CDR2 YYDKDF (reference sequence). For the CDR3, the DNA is TGTGCCACCAGCAGAGGGGGGACAGACAATCAGCCCCAGCATTTT. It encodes CATSRGGTDNQPQHF.

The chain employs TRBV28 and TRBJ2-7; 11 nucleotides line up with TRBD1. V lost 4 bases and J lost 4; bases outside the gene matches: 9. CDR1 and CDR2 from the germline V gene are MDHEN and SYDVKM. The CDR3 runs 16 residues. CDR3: CASSSGQGAIVYEQYF. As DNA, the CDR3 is TGTGCCAGCAGTTCCGGACAGGGGGCAATAGTGTACGAGCAGTACTTC.

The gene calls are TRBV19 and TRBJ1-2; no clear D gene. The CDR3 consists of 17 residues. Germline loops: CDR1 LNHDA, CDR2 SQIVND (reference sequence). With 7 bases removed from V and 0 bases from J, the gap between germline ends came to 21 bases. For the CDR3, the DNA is TGTGCCAGTACCCCTAAAGCAGCTATCTTCGCTAACTATGGCTACACCTTC. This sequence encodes CASTPKAAIFANYGYTF.

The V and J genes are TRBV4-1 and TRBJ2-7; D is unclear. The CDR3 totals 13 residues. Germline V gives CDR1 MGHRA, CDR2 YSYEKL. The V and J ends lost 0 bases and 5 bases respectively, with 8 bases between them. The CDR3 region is CASSQESPDEQYF. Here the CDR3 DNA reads TGCGCCAGCAGCCAAGAATCCCCGGACGAGCAGTACTTC.

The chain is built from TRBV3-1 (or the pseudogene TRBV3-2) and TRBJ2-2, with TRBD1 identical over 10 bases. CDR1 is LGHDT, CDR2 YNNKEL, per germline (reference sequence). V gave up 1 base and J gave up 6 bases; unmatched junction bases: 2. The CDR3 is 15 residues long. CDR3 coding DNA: TGTGCCAGCAGCCAAGGGGACAGGGGTGCCGGGGAGCTGTTTTTT. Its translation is CASSQGDRGAGELFF.

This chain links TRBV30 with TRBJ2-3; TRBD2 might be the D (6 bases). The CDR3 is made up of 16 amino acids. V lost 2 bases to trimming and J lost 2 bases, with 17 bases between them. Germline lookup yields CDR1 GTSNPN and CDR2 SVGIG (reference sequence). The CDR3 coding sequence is TGTGCCTGGAGTACCCTCGGGACTCCTTACACAGATACGCAGTATTTT. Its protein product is CAWSTLGTPYTDTQYF.

The CDR3 is CAISGTGGYEQYF. The CDR3 coding sequence is TGTGCCATCAGTGGGACAGGGGGGTACGAGCAGTACTTC. The V call is TRBV10-3, the J call TRBJ2-7; 10 bases map to TRBD1. The ends lost 4 bases at V and 4 bases at J; junction bases unmatched: 1. Germline V lookup: CDR1 ENHRY, CDR2 SYGVKD. The length of the CDR3 is 13 residues.

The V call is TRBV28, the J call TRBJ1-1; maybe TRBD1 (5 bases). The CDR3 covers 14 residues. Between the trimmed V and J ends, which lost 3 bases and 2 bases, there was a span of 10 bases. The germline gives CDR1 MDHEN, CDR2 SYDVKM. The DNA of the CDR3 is TGTGCCAGCAGTTTCCAGGGAGGAAACACTGAAGCTTTCTTT. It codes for CASSFQGGNTEAFF.

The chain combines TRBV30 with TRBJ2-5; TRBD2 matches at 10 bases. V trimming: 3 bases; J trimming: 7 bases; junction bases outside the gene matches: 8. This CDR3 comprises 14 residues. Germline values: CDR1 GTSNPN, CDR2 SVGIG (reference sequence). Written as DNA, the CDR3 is TGTGCCTGGAGCCCTTTCAGCGGGGGGGGGACCCAGTACTTC. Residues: CAWSPFSGGGTQYF. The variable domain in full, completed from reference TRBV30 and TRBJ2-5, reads SQTIHQWPATLVQPVGSPLSLECTVEGTSNPNLYWYRQAAGRGLQLLFYSVGIGQISSEVPQNLSASRPQDRQFILSSKKLLLSDSGFYLCAWSPFSGGGTQYFGPGTRLLVL.

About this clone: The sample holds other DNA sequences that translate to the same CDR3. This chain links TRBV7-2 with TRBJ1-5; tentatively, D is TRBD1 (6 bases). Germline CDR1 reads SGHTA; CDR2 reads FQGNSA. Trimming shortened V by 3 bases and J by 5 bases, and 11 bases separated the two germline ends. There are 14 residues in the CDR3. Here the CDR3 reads CASSLGPGDQPQHF. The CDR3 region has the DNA TGTGCCAGCAGCTTGGGGCCAGGGGATCAGCCCCAGCATTTT. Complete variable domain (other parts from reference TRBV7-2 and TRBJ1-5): GAGVSQSPSNKVTEKGKDVELRCDPISGHTALYWYRQSLGQGLEFLIYFQGNSAPDKSGLPSDRFSAERTGGSVSTLTIQRTQQEDSAVYLCASSLGPGDQPQHFGDGTRLSIL.

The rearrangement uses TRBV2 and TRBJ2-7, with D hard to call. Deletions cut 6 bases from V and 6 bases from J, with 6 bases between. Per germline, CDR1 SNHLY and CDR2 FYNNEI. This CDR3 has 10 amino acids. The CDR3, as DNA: TGTGCCAGCAGATTGGGCGAGCAGTACTTC. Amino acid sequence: CASRLGEQYF.

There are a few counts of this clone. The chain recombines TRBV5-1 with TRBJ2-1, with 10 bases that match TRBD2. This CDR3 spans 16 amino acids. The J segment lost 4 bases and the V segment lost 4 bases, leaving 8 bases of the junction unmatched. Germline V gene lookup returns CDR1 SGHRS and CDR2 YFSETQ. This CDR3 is CASSDRTSGAYNEQFF. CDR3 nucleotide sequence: TGCGCCAGCAGCGATCGGACTAGCGGAGCGTACAATGAGCAGTTCTTC.

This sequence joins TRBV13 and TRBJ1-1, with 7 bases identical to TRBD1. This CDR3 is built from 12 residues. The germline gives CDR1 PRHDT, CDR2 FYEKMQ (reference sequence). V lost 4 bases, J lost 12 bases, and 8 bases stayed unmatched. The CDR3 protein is CASSSNRGGTFF. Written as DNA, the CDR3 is TGTGCCAGCAGCTCGAACAGGGGAGGAACTTTCTTT.

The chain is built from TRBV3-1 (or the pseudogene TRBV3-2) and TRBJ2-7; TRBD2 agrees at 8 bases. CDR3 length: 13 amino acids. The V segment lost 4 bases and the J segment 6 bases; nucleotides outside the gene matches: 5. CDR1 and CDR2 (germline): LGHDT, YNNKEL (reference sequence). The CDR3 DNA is TGTGCCAGCAGCCCTGGGACTAGTGTCGAGCAGTACTTC. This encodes CASSPGTSVEQYF.

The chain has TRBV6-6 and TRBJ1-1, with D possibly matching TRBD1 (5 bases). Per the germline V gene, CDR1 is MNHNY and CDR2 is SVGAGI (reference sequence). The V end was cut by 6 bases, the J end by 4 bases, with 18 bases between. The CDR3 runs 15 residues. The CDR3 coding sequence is TGTGCCAGCAGCCGGGACCCCGAAGCAAGCACTGAAGCTTTCTTT. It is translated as CASSRDPEASTEAFF.

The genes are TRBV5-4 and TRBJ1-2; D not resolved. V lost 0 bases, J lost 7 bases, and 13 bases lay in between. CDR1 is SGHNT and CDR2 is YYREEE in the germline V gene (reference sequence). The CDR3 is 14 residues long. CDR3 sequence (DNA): TGTGCCAGCAGCTTGGATAGAGGGTATTCTGGCTACACCTTC. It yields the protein CASSLDRGYSGYTF.

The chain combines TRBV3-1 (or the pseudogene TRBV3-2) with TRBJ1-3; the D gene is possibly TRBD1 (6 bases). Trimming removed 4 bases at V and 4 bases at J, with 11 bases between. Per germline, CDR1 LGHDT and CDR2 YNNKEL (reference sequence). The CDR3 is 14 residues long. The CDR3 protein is CASSRAGQGNTIYF. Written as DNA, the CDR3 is TGTGCCAGCAGCCGGGCAGGACAGGGAAACACCATATATTTT.

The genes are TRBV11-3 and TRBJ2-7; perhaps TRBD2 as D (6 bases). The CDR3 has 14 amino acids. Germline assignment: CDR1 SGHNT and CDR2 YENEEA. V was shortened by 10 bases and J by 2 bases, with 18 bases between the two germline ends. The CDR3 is CATQVAPGAYEQYF. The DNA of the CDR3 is TGTGCCACCCAAGTAGCCCCGGGGGCCTACGAGCAGTACTTC.

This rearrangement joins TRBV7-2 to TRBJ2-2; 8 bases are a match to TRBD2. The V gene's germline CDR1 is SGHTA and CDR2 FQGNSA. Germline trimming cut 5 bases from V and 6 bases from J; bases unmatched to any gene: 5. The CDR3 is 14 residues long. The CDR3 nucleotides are TGTGCCAGCAGCAAAGCGGGGGCGGCCGGGGAGCTGTTTTTT. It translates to CASSKAGAAGELFF.